Listed below are T cell receptor beta chains from one sample, sequenced in a study of tumor-infiltrating lymphocytes in primary liver carcinoma. TCRdb called the multiplex PCR reads again in MiXCR, with one record for every CDR3 protein. The table includes about 180,000 distinct CDR3 sequences, approximately 60% detected once. The specimen was peripheral blood. The source of these receptors is a man in his forties with primary liver carcinoma and hepatitis B virus infection. Each CDR3 is given with its conserved first and last residue. Fields, in order: clone size, D gene, J gene, V gene, CDR3 protein, CDR3 DNA. The D gene is left open where the match is weak. Size is omitted from some rows. Given values are once, few, many or a class for expanded clones.

few TRBD1 TRBJ2-7 TRBV12-3/TRBV12-4 CASSLAFGTELPYEQYF TGTGCCAGCAGTTTGGCCTTCGGGACAGAGCTTCCCTACGAGCAGTACTTC
- TRBD2 TRBJ2-1 TRBV7-9 CASSYYGLAGVGGNEQFF TGTGCCAGCAGTTACTACGGACTAGCGGGAGTGGGCGGCAATGAGCAGTTCTTC
- - TRBJ1-2 TRBV6-6 CASGEPGYGYTF TGTGCCAGCGGGGAGCCGGGCTATGGCTACACCTTC
- - TRBJ2-1 TRBV6-5 CASSYSKGGSSSYEQFF TGTGCCAGCAGTTACTCGAAGGGGGGGTCGAGCTCCTACGAGCAGTTCTTC
- TRBD2 TRBJ2-1 TRBV11-2 CASISGLVDYNEQFF TGTGCCAGCATCTCGGGACTAGTGGATTATAATGAGCAGTTCTTC
- TRBD2 TRBJ2-2 TRBV6-2/TRBV6-3 CASSHLVSGRNGELFF TGTGCCAGCAGTCATCTGGTTAGCGGGAGAAACGGGGAGCTGTTTTTT
few TRBD1 TRBJ1-5 TRBV6-5 CASSPGTGKGPQHF TGTGCCAGCAGCCCTGGGACAGGGAAAGGACCCCAGCATTTT
- - TRBJ2-1 TRBV6-6 CASSKTESSYNEQFF TGTGCCAGCAGCAAGACAGAGAGCTCCTACAATGAGCAGTTCTTC
- - TRBJ2-7 TRBV11-2 CVSSPRDDSSYERYF TGTGTCAGCAGCCCAAGGGACGACAGCTCCTACGAGCGGTACTTC
- - TRBJ1-6 TRBV28 CAHARESYNSPLHF TGTGCCCACGCGAGGGAGTCCTATAATTCACCCCTCCACTTT
- TRBD2 TRBJ2-3 TRBV12-3/TRBV12-4 CASTHVAGATDTEYF TGTGCCAGCACCCATGTAGCGGGCGCCACAGATACGGAGTATTTT
many - TRBJ2-3 TRBV11-2 CASSLGLPPDTQYF TGTGCCAGCAGCTTAGGACTCCCCCCAGATACGCAGTATTTT
- TRBD2 TRBJ2-1 TRBV6-5 CASSQLAGESINEQFF TGTGCCAGCAGTCAGTTAGCGGGAGAATCGATCAATGAGCAGTTCTTC
few TRBD1 TRBJ1-2 TRBV12-3/TRBV12-4 CASSAGTGGDYSYRYTF TGTGCCAGCAGTGCCGGGACAGGGGGGGATTATTCCTATCGCTACACCTTC
- TRBD2 TRBJ2-1 TRBV20-1 CSARTGLSHEQFF TGCAGTGCTAGAACGGGACTAAGCCATGAGCAGTTCTTC
- TRBD1 TRBJ2-1 TRBV7-3 CACSWTGDNEQFF TGTGCCTGCAGCTGGACAGGTGACAATGAGCAGTTCTTC
- TRBD2 TRBJ2-7 TRBV10-1 CASSAYSGRAGLDEQYF TGCGCCAGCAGTGCCTATAGCGGGAGGGCCGGGTTGGACGAGCAGTACTTC
- - TRBJ2-1 TRBV11-2 CASSLSVTNEQFF TGTGCCAGCAGCTTATCGGTTACGAATGAGCAGTTCTTC
- TRBD2 TRBJ2-1 TRBV4-2 CASSPTSGTYNEQFF TGTGCCAGCAGCCCGACTAGCGGGACGTACAATGAGCAGTTCTTC
- TRBD2 TRBJ2-1 TRBV11-2 CASSFPQWGGNEQFF TGTGCCAGCAGCTTCCCTCAGTGGGGAGGGAATGAGCAGTTCTTC
- - TRBJ1-1 TRBV4-1 CASSQDGREAEAFF TGCGCCAGCAGCCAAGATGGCAGGGAGGCTGAAGCTTTCTTT
- - TRBJ2-5 TRBV11-2 CVSSLNFQETQYF TGTGTCAGCAGCTTGAACTTTCAAGAGACCCAGTACTTC
- - TRBJ2-3 TRBV14 CASSQPGVDTQYF TGTGCCAGCAGCCAACCTGGGGTAGATACGCAGTATTTT
- - TRBJ2-1 TRBV5-4 CAGSRTDTYNEQFF TGTGCCGGCAGCCGGACGGACACCTACAATGAGCAGTTCTTC
many - TRBJ1-1 TRBV11-2 CASSPLGGETEAFF TGTGCCAGCAGCCCATTAGGGGGGGAGACTGAAGCTTTCTTT